This note documents a single TCR beta chain sequence. Both 60 Vbeta primers and 13 Jbeta primers went into the PCR. Assay: immunoSEQ multiplex PCR; the TCRdb copy retains only in-frame clones and omits some. The sample comprises approximately 170,000 clones, around 80% of which are singletons, and around 1.5% rests with the top ten. The length of the CDR3 is 14 residues. Between the trimmed V and J ends, which lost 5 bases and 2 bases, there was a span of 13 bases. The germline V gene encodes CDR1 SGHAT and CDR2 FQDESV (reference sequence). The data belong to a study of cytomegalovirus exposure and HLA in healthy donors.

Sequenced material: PBMCs. This clonotype was sampled from a middle-aged man in good health and CMV-seronegative. This rearrangement joins TRBV11-1 to TRBJ2-7; tentatively, D is TRBD2 (6 bases). CDR3 sequence (DNA): TGTGCCAGCAGCACCGGGACTGGGCCCTACGAGCAGTACTTC. The encoded protein is CASSTGTGPYEQYF.